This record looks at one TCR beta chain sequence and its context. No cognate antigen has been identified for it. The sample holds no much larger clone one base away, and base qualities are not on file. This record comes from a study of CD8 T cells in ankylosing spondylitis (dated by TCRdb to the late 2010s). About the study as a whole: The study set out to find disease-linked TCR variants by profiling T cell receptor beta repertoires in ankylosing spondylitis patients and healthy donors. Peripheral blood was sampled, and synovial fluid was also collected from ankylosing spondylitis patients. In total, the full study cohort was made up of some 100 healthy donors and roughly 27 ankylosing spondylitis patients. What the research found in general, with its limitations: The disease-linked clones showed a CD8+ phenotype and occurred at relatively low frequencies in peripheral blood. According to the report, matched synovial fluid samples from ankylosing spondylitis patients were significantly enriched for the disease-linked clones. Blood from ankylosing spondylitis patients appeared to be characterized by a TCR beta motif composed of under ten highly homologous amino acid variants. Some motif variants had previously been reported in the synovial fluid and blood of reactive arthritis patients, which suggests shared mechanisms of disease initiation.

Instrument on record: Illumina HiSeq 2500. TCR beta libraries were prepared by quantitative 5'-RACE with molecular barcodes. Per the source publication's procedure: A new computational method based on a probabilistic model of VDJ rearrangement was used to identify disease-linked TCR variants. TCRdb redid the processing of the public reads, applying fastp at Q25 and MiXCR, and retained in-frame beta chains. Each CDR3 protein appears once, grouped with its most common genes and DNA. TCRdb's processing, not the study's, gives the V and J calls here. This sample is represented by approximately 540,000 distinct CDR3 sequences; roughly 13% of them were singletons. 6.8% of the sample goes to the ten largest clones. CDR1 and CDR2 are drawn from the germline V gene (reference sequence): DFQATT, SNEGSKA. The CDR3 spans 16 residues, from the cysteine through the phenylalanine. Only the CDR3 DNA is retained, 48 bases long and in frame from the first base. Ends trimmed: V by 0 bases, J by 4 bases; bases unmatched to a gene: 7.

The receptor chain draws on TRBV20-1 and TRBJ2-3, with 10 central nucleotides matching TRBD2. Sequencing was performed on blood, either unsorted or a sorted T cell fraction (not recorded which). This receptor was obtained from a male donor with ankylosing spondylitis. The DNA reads TGCAGTGCTAGAGAGTCAGCGGGAGGGCCGTCAGATACGCAGTATTTT. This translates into CSARESAGGPSDTQYF.